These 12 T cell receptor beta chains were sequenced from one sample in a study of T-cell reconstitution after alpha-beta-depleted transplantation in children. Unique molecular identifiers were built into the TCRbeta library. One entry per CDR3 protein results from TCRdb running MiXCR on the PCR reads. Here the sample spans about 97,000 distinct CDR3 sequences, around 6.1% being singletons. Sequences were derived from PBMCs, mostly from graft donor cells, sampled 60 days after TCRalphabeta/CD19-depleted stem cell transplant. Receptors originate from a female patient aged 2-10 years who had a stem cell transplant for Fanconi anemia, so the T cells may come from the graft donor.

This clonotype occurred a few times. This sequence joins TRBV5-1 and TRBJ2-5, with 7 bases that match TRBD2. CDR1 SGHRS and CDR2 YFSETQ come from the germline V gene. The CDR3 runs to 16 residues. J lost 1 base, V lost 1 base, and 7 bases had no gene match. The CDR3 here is CASSLFLADTQETQYF. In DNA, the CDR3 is TGCGCCAGCAGCTTGTTTCTAGCGGATACCCAAGAGACCCAGTACTTC.

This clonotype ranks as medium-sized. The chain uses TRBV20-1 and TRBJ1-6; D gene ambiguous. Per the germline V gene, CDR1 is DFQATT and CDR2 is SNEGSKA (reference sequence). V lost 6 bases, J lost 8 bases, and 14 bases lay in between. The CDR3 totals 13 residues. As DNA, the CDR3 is TGCAGTGCCCATTTTTCCGAGGATTCACCCCTCCACTTT. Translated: CSAHFSEDSPLHF.

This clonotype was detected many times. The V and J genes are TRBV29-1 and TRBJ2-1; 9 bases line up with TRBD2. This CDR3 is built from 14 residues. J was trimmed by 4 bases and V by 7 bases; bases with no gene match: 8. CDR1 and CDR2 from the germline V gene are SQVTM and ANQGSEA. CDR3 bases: TGCAGCGCCATAAGCGGGAGGCGATACAATGAGCAGTTCTTC. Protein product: CSAISGRRYNEQFF.

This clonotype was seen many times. The CDR3 here is CASSPLAGGYEQYF. CDR3 sequence (DNA): TGTGCCAGCAGCCCTTTAGCGGGGGGCTACGAGCAGTACTTC. This rearrangement joins TRBV7-2 to TRBJ2-7, with 10 bases that match TRBD2. Germline V CDR1 and CDR2: SGHTA, FQGNSA. The V segment lost 5 bases and the J segment 3 bases; nucleotides outside the gene matches: 4. The CDR3 sequence is 14 residues long.

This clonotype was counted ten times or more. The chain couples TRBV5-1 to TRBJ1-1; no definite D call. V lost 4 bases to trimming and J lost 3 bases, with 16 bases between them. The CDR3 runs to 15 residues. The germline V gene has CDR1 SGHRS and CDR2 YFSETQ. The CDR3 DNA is TGCGCCAGCAGCAAATACGCCGCCGGGGACACTGAAGCTTTCTTT. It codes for CASSKYAAGDTEAFF.

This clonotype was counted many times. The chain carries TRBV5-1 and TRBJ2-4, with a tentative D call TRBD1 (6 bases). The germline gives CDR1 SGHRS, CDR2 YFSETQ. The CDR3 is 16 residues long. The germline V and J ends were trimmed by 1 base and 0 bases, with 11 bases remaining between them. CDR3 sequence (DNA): TGCGCCAGCAGCTTGTCAGGGGCATTAGCCAAAAACATTCAGTACTTC. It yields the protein CASSLSGALAKNIQYF.

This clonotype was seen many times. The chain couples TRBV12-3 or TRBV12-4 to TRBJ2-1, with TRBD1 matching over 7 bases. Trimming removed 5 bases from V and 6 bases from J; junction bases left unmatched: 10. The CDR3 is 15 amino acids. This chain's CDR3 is CASSPQGVRVNEQFF. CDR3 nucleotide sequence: TGTGCCAGCAGTCCTCAGGGGGTCCGGGTCAATGAGCAGTTCTTC.

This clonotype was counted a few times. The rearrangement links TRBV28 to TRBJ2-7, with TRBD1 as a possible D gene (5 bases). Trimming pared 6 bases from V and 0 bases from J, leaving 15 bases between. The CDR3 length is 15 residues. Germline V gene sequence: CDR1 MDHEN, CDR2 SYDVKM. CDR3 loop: CASSLIQGHSYEQYF. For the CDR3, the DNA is TGTGCCAGCAGCCTCATCCAGGGCCACTCCTACGAGCAGTACTTC.

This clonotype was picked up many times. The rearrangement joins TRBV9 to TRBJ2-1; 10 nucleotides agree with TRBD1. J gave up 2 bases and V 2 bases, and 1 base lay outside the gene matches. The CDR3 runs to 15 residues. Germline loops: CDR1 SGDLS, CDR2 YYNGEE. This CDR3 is CASSVGTGAYNEQFF. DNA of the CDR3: TGTGCCAGCAGCGTGGGGACAGGGGCCTACAATGAGCAGTTCTTC.

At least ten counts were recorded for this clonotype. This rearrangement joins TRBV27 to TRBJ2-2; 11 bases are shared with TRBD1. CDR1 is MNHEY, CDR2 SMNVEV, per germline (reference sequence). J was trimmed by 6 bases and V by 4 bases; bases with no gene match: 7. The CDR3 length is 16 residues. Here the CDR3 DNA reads TGTGCCAGCAGTTCATCCGGGACAGGGGGTCCCGGGGAGCTGTTTTTT. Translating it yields CASSSSGTGGPGELFF.

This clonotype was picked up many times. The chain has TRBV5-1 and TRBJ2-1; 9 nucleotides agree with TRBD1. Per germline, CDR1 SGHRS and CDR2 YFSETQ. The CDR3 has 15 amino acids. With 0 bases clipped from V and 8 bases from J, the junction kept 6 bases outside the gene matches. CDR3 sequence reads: CASSLGDREIDEQFF. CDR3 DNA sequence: TGCGCCAGCAGCTTGGGGGACAGGGAAATCGATGAGCAGTTCTTC.

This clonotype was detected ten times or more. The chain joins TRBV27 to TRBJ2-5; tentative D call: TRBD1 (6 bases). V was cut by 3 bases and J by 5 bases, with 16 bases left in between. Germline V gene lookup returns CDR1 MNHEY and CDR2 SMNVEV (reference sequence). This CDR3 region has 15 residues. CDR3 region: CASSFSGAWGETQYF. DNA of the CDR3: TGTGCCAGCAGTTTTTCAGGGGCTTGGGGGGAGACCCAGTACTTC.